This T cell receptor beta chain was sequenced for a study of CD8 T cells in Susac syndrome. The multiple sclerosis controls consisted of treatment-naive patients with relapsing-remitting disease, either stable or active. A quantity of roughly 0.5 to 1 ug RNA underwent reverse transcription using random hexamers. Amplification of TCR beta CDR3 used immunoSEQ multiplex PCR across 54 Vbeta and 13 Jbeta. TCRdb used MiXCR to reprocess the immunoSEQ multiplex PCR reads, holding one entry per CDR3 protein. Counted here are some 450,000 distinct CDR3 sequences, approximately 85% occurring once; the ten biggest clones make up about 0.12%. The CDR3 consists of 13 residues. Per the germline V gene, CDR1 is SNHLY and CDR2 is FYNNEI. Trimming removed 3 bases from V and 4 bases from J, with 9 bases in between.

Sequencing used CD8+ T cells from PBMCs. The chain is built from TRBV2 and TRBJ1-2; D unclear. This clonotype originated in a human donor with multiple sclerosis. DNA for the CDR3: TGTGCCAGCAGTGATTGGGGAGTCTATGGCTACACCTTC. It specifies CASSDWGVYGYTF.